The source of this T cell receptor (beta chain) is a study of early T cells in non-severe SARS-CoV-2 infection. Study-wide results and limits: There was a bias toward anti-spike CD8 responses in VDJdb matching, which missed private and CD4 specificities.

The ends lost 2 bases at V and 1 base at J; junction bases unmatched: 2. The CDR3 contains 17 residues. Germline V gene data show CDR1 as MNHNY and CDR2 as SVGAGI (reference sequence). This clonotype has just a few counts. Its antigen is currently unknown. TCRdb re-derived calls from the 5' RACE reads in MiXCR, one entry per CDR3 protein. Of under 50,000 distinct CDR3 sequences in the sample, 3.5% to 4.5% were seen once. Sample: whole blood. V and J are TRBV6-6 and TRBJ1-6; 10 bases match TRBD1. This TCR derives from an adult who was a healthcare worker with PCR-confirmed SARS-CoV-2 infection or an uninfected control (not recorded which). The CDR3 region is CASSYPGQGSYNSPLHF. The DNA of the CDR3 is TGTGCCAGCAGTTACCCGGGACAGGGGTCCTATAATTCACCCCTCCACTTT.